This T cell receptor (beta chain) was found in a study of control samples from healthy donors and cancer patients. Profiling relied on immunoSEQ multiplex PCR, and the TCRdb table lists in-frame clones only, not all of them. This table holds around 130,000 clones, approximately 94% found once. The CDR3 runs to 16 residues. With V trimmed by 4 bases and J by 0 bases, 6 bases remained unmatched. The specimen was blood. This chain uses TRBV23-1 with TRBJ1-5; TRBD1 matches 7 bases. TRBV23-1 is placed among ORFs of uncertain function. The receptor comes from a man aged 25-45 years in good health. DNA for the CDR3: TGCGCCAGCAGTCCCGACAGGGCTTATAGCAATCAGCCCCAGCATTTT. Its translation is CASSPDRAYSNQPQHF.